The 25 T cell receptor beta chains reported below all come from one sample, sequenced in a study of blood T cell repertoires in COVID-19. TCRdb's copy holds only in-frame clones and misses some; the assay was immunoSEQ multiplex PCR. In the table there are hundreds of thousands of clones, approximately 88% of which are singletons. Specimen: PBMCs or T cells enriched from blood (not recorded which). These receptors all come from a woman between 40 and 55 years old who had recovered from COVID-19.

This rearrangement joins TRBV5-4 to TRBJ2-3; D is undetermined. V lost 4 bases and J lost 1, with 10 bases in between. Germline CDR1 and CDR2: SGHNT and YYREEE (reference sequence). This CDR3 is built from 14 residues. CDR3 region: CASSVVERTDTQYF. In nucleotides, the CDR3 is TGTGCCAGCAGCGTCGTCGAGCGCACAGATACGCAGTATTTT.

In its sample, this clone was seen once. Other nucleotide sequences in the sample specify the same CDR3. The chain joins TRBV7-2 to TRBJ2-7; tentative D call: TRBD1 (5 bases). The CDR3 is 14 residues long. V was cut by 5 bases and J by 0 bases, with 11 bases left in between. Germline-derived CDR1 and CDR2 are SGHTA and FQGNSA. The CDR3 sequence is CASSLQGFSYEQYF. Written as DNA, the CDR3 is TGTGCCAGCAGCCTCCAGGGTTTCTCCTACGAGCAGTACTTC.

The chain uses TRBV27 and TRBJ2-7; 10 bases are a match to TRBD2. The V segment lost 2 bases and the J segment 3 bases; nucleotides outside the gene matches: 7. This CDR3 is 16 amino acids long. The germline gives CDR1 MNHEY, CDR2 SMNVEV (reference sequence). The DNA for the CDR3 is TGTGCCAGCAGTTTAAGGGCTAGCGGGAGTCTCTACGAGCAGTACTTC. Residues: CASSLRASGSLYEQYF.

This clone was seen just once. The gene calls are TRBV27 and TRBJ2-4, with a tentative D call TRBD2 (6 bases). CDR3 length equals 14 residues. Trimming took 5 bases from V and 1 from J, leaving 9 bases between them. From germline, CDR1 is MNHEY and CDR2 SMNVEV (reference sequence). Here the CDR3 DNA reads TGTGCCAGCAGTCCCGGGGGTGCCAAAAACATTCAGTACTTC. It specifies CASSPGGAKNIQYF.

This chain joins TRBV29-1 and TRBJ2-5; TRBD2 agrees at 7 bases. J lost 10 bases, V lost 4 bases, and 12 bases had no gene match. Germline V gene data show CDR1 as SQVTM and CDR2 as ANQGSEA. The CDR3 runs 13 residues. CDR3 in DNA: TGCAGCGTTGTCGAGGGAGGGCCTTTATTCCAGTACTTC. It translates to CSVVEGGPLFQYF.

The J gene is TRBJ2-5, the V gene TRBV11-1, with TRBD2 matching over 9 bases. Germline CDR1 and CDR2: SGHAT and FQDESV (reference sequence). This CDR3 has 16 amino acids. Germline trimming cut 3 bases from V and 1 base from J; bases unmatched to any gene: 6. The CDR3 region has the DNA TGTGCCAGCAGCTTTGGGGTAGCGGGGGTCCAAGAGACCCAGTACTTC. Translating it yields CASSFGVAGVQETQYF.

The chain carries TRBV2 and TRBJ2-7; D is perhaps TRBD2 (6 bases). The CDR3 loop spans 13 amino acids. Trimming stripped 5 bases from V and 4 bases from J, with 12 bases between. Germline V gives CDR1 SNHLY, CDR2 FYNNEI. CDR3 bases: TGTGCCAGCAGTAGGGACTTTGGGTACGAGCAGTACTTC. It codes for CASSRDFGYEQYF.

In its sample, this clone was seen once. The chain is built from TRBV4-3 and TRBJ2-2, with D tentatively TRBD1 (6 bases). Germline V gives CDR1 LGHNA, CDR2 YSLEER. This CDR3 comprises 17 residues. Trimming removed 0 bases at V and 4 bases at J, with 15 bases between. Here the CDR3 reads CASSQETYRGSTGELFF. The CDR3 DNA follows: TGCGCCAGCAGCCAAGAGACCTATAGGGGGTCCACCGGGGAGCTGTTTTTT.

This rearrangement joins TRBV7-2 to TRBJ1-2; 9 nucleotides align to TRBD1. This CDR3 has 15 residues. Germline V gene lookup returns CDR1 SGHTA and CDR2 FQGNSA. Trimming took 6 bases from V and 3 from J; bases not matched to a gene: 8. CDR3 region: CASRPPGQGYYGYTF. CDR3 sequence (DNA): TGTGCCAGCAGGCCTCCGGGACAGGGTTACTATGGCTACACCTTC.

The chain is built from TRBV28 and TRBJ2-7; 11 bases match TRBD1. Germline V gene sequence: CDR1 MDHEN, CDR2 SYDVKM. The trim removed 6 bases at V and 5 bases at J, leaving 3 bases unmatched. The CDR3 has 13 residues. The CDR3 bases are TGTGCCAGCAGAGGACAGGGGGCGAACGAGCAGTACTTC. It translates to CASRGQGANEQYF.

This chain joins TRBV18 and TRBJ1-3; the D gene is possibly TRBD1 (6 bases). V was cut by 6 bases and J by 0 bases, with 18 bases left in between. The germline gives CDR1 KGHSH, CDR2 LQKENI. CDR3 size: 17 residues. The chain's CDR3 is CASSQGSPPYSGNTIYF. For the CDR3, the DNA is TGTGCCAGCTCCCAGGGGTCACCCCCTTACTCTGGAAACACCATATATTTT.

J is TRBJ1-2 and V is TRBV3-1 (or the pseudogene TRBV3-2), with D possibly being TRBD1 (5 bases). Trimming removed 7 bases from V and 2 bases from J, with 11 bases in between. The CDR3 is made up of 13 amino acids. From germline, CDR1 is LGHDT and CDR2 YNNKEL (reference sequence). The DNA for the CDR3 is TGTGCCAGCACCCGGACACCAAACTATGGCTACACCTTC. Residues: CASTRTPNYGYTF.

This clone has a single count. The chain links TRBV2 to TRBJ2-1; TRBD2 matches 11 bases. V lost 8 bases, J lost 2 bases, and 8 bases stayed unmatched. The germline V gene has CDR1 SNHLY and CDR2 FYNNEI. There are 16 residues in the CDR3. DNA of the CDR3: TGTGCCAGCCCCCGGGGGGGACTAGCGGCCTACAATGAGCAGTTCTTC. It yields the protein CASPRGGLAAYNEQFF. The full variable domain, with the rest looked up from reference TRBV2 and TRBJ2-1, is EPEVTQTPSHQVTQMGQEVILRCVPISNHLYFYWYRQILGQKVEFLVSFYNNEISEKSEIFDDQFSVERPDGSNFTLKIRSTKLEDSAMYFCASPRGGLAAYNEQFFGPGTRLTVL.

This clone was detected once. This rearrangement joins TRBV18 to TRBJ2-3; possible D gene TRBD2, 6 bases. The V end lost 0 bases, the J end lost 1 base, and 8 bases lay between the germline ends. The CDR3 has 15 residues. Looked up from germline, CDR1 is KGHSH and CDR2 is LQKENI. Here the CDR3 reads CASSPPPSGTDTQYF. CDR3 nucleotide sequence: TGTGCCAGCTCACCACCGCCTAGCGGCACAGATACGCAGTATTTT.

A note on this clone: This specimen includes other DNA sequences encoding the same CDR3. The chain is built from TRBV11-3 and TRBJ2-1, with D possibly matching TRBD2 (6 bases). V gave up 5 bases and J gave up 2 bases, with 13 bases separating them. Looked up from germline, CDR1 is SGHNT and CDR2 is YENEEA. The CDR3 is made up of 15 amino acids. This CDR3 is CASSPGTSPYNEQFF. The CDR3 DNA reads TGTGCCAGCAGCCCCGGGACTTCCCCCTACAATGAGCAGTTCTTC. Complete variable domain (other parts from reference TRBV11-3 and TRBJ2-1): EAGVVQSPRYKIIEKKQPVAFWCNPISGHNTLYWYLQNLGQGPELLIRYENEEAVDDSQLPKDRFSAERLKGVDSTLKIQPAELGDSAVYLCASSPGTSPYNEQFFGPGTRLTVL.

The gene calls are TRBV5-4 and TRBJ2-4, with D unclear. V gave up 9 bases and J gave up 12 bases, with 7 bases separating them. The CDR3 loop spans 8 amino acids. Germline CDR1 SGHNT, CDR2 YYREEE (reference sequence). DNA for the CDR3: TGTGCCACCACAGCTCAGTACTTC. It codes for CATTAQYF.

This chain connects TRBV28 to TRBJ2-4, with 7 bases lining up with TRBD1. The junction had 2 bases not matched to a gene; V was cut back by 1 base and J by 2 bases. Germline CDR1 reads MDHEN; CDR2 reads SYDVKM. This CDR3 contains 15 residues. CDR3 nucleotide sequence: TGTGCCAGCAGTTTATCAGGGGGTCCCAAAAACATTCAGTACTTC. It encodes CASSLSGGPKNIQYF. The whole variable domain, filled in from reference TRBV28 and TRBJ2-4, reads DVKVTQSSRYLVKRTGEKVFLECVQDMDHENMFWYRQDPGLGLRLIYFSYDVKMKEKGDIPEGYSVSREKKERFSLILESASTNQTSMYLCASSLSGGPKNIQYFGAGTRLSVL.

This clone was seen only a few times. This chain uses TRBV2 with TRBJ2-1; possibly TRBD1 for D (6 bases). CDR3 length: 14 amino acids. Germline V gene data show CDR1 as SNHLY and CDR2 as FYNNEI. V lost 9 bases and J 8 bases, leaving 20 bases between the germline ends. In DNA form, the CDR3 reads TGTGCCAGTTCCCGAACAGGGAGATCAGATGAGCAGTTCTTC. Amino acids: CASSRTGRSDEQFF.

The rearrangement joins TRBV7-8 to TRBJ1-5, with 7 bases matching TRBD1. V gave up 2 bases and J gave up 0 bases; unmatched junction bases: 1. This CDR3 region has 15 residues. The germline CDR1 and CDR2 sequences are SGHVS and FQNEAQ. The CDR3 is CASSLQGGSNQPQHF. CDR3 nucleotides: TGTGCCAGCAGCTTACAGGGGGGTAGCAATCAGCCCCAGCATTTT.

This sequence joins TRBV4-2 and TRBJ2-7; 10 nucleotides agree with TRBD1. Looked up from germline, CDR1 is LGHNA and CDR2 is YNFKEQ. V was pared by 0 bases and J by 4 bases, with 15 bases of the junction left unmatched. The CDR3 sequence is 19 residues long. In DNA, the CDR3 is TGTGCCAGCAGCCAAGAGTTGAGGACTGGGACAGGGGATTTTTACGAGCAGTACTTC. It translates to CASSQELRTGTGDFYEQYF.

This clone was recorded once. The rearrangement uses TRBV5-1 and TRBJ1-4, with TRBD1 as a possible D gene (5 bases). Germline CDR1 SGHRS, CDR2 YFSETQ. Trimming took off 3 bases at V and 5 bases at J, with 14 bases between the two ends. The CDR3 loop spans 15 amino acids. CDR3 amino acids: CASSYGGSSNEKLFF. The DNA for the CDR3 is TGCGCCAGCAGCTATGGGGGGTCCTCCAATGAAAAACTGTTTTTT.

The chain joins TRBV6-6 to TRBJ1-5, with 9 positions matching TRBD1. The trim removed 2 bases at V and 3 bases at J, leaving 2 bases unmatched. The CDR3 consists of 15 residues. Germline V CDR1 and CDR2: MNHNY, SVGAGI (reference sequence). The CDR3 DNA sequence: TGTGCCAGCAGTTACGGGACAGGGATCAATCAGCCCCAGCATTTT. This codes for CASSYGTGINQPQHF.

CDR3 nucleotide sequence: TGTGCCAGCAGCCAAGGTGGCTCTAGCGGGAAATACTTAGGGAATGAGCAGTTCTTC. This sequence encodes CASSQGGSSGKYLGNEQFF. V usage is TRBV3-1 (or the pseudogene TRBV3-2) and J usage is TRBJ2-1, with 9 positions matching TRBD2. This CDR3 is built from 19 residues. Trimming took 1 base from V and 7 from J; bases not matched to a gene: 17. The germline V gene has CDR1 LGHDT and CDR2 YNNKEL (reference sequence).

The chain combines TRBV27 with TRBJ2-1; a possible D gene is TRBD2 (7 bases). Trimming removed 7 bases from V and 4 bases from J, with 20 bases in between. Germline V gene data show CDR1 as MNHEY and CDR2 as SMNVEV (reference sequence). This CDR3 contains 16 residues. CDR3 in amino acids: CASTNKGGGSYNEQFF. CDR3 coding DNA: TGTGCCAGCACTAATAAAGGGGGGGGGAGTTACAATGAGCAGTTCTTC.

This clone was observed a single time. The chain carries TRBV28 and TRBJ1-2; 8 positions match TRBD1. Unmatched junction bases numbered 17, after V lost 11 bases and J lost 6 bases. There are 15 residues in the CDR3. Germline-derived CDR1 and CDR2 are MDHEN and SYDVKM. CDR3 protein: CAGGQAGSLTHGYTF. The CDR3 DNA follows: TGTGCCGGGGGACAGGCAGGCAGCCTTACACATGGCTACACCTTC.